The 16 T cell receptor beta chains reported below all come from one sample, sequenced in a study of T cell responses to AZD1222 COVID-19 vaccine. Data came from immunoSEQ multiplex PCR; TCRdb stores just in-frame clones and leaves some out. The table lists 95,000 to 150,000 clones, around 90% of them singletons, with about 29% in the top ten. The sequencing used peripheral blood, collected on day 0 of AZD1222 vaccination. These receptors were obtained from an adult in good health.

The chain employs TRBV12-5 and TRBJ2-4, with 7 bases identical to TRBD2. CDR3 size: 14 residues. V was pared by 9 bases and J by 2 bases, with 7 bases of the junction left unmatched. Germline lookup yields CDR1 LGHNT and CDR2 FRNRAP. In DNA, the CDR3 is TGTGCTAGGGGTGGGGGGGGGACCAAAAACATTCAGTACTTC. This sequence encodes CARGGGGTKNIQYF. Full variable domain (missing parts from reference TRBV12-5 and TRBJ2-4): DARVTQTPRHKVTEMGQEVTMRCQPILGHNTVFWYRQTMMQGLELLAYFRNRAPLDDSGMPKDRFSAEMPDATLATLKIQPSEPRDSAVYFCARGGGGTKNIQYFGAGTRLSVL.

This clone came up once. The chain combines TRBV5-6 with TRBJ2-7; D is tentatively TRBD1 or TRBD2 (5 bases each). CDR1 and CDR2 from the germline V gene are SGHDT and YYEEEE. Trimming took 2 bases from V and 4 from J, leaving 13 bases between them. This CDR3 has 14 amino acids. The CDR3 region has the DNA TGTGCCAGCAGCTTTCCGGGACGTTCTTACGAGCAGTACTTC. Translated: CASSFPGRSYEQYF.

The chain combines TRBV6-5 with TRBJ1-5, with TRBD1 as a possible D gene (5 bases). Germline V gene sequence: CDR1 MNHEY, CDR2 SVGAGI. The CDR3 runs to 14 residues. Trimming stripped 2 bases from V and 8 bases from J, with 13 bases between. In DNA, the CDR3 is TGTGCCAGCAGTTACGGGGCGGTTGGGGAGCCCCAGCATTTT. It translates to CASSYGAVGEPQHF.

The chain is built from TRBV29-1 and TRBJ1-6; TRBD1 matches at 9 bases. Germline V gene lookup returns CDR1 SQVTM and CDR2 ANQGSEA. V dropped 5 bases and J dropped 6; count of bases not matched to a gene: 2. The CDR3 runs to 13 residues. The CDR3 loop is CSVRTGANSPLHF. CDR3 sequence (DNA): TGCAGCGTTAGGACAGGGGCTAATTCACCCCTCCACTTT.

V gene TRBV5-1 combines with J gene TRBJ2-7, with 9 nucleotides matching TRBD2. Germline loops: CDR1 SGHRS, CDR2 YFSETQ. Trimming removed 3 bases from V and 3 bases from J; junction bases left unmatched: 7. The CDR3 covers 15 residues. For the CDR3, the DNA is TGCGCCAGCAGCTCCGGCGGGGGGGTTGTCTACGAGCAGTACTTC. Translation gives CASSSGGGVVYEQYF.

The V gene is TRBV3-1 (or the pseudogene TRBV3-2), the J gene TRBJ2-4; D may be TRBD1 (5 bases). The CDR3 sequence is 13 residues long. Trimming removed 3 bases at V and 6 bases at J, with 9 bases between. CDR1 is LGHDT, CDR2 YNNKEL, per germline (reference sequence). CDR3 DNA sequence: TGTGCCAGCAGCCATGGGGCCGGAAACATTCAGTACTTC. It specifies CASSHGAGNIQYF.

This clone was observed once. The genes are TRBV7-2 and TRBJ2-6; no definite D call. This CDR3 is built from 12 residues. The germline CDR1 and CDR2 sequences are SGHTA and FQGNSA. Deletions cut 1 base from V and 13 bases from J, with 8 bases between. The CDR3 DNA reads as TGTGCCAGCAGCTTAGGGGGTGCAGTCCTGACTTTC. This sequence encodes CASSLGGAVLTF.

The V and J genes are TRBV11-2 and TRBJ2-5; possibly TRBD2 for D (6 bases). CDR3 length: 15 amino acids. The germline gives CDR1 SGHAT, CDR2 FQNNGV. Deletions cut 8 bases from V and 2 bases from J, with 18 bases between. The CDR3 is CASRLDYPPQETQYF. The CDR3 bases are TGTGCCAGCCGATTGGACTACCCTCCTCAAGAGACCCAGTACTTC. Combining the CDR3 with reference TRBV11-2 and TRBJ2-5 gives the whole variable domain EAGVAQSPRYKIIEKRQSVAFWCNPISGHATLYWYQQILGQGPKLLIQFQNNGVVDDSQLPKDRFSAERLKGVDSTLKIQPAKLEDSAVYLCASRLDYPPQETQYFGPGTRLLVL.

The chain recombines TRBV14 with TRBJ2-2, with D perhaps TRBD1 (6 bases). The CDR3 is 15 amino acids. The V and J ends lost 4 bases and 0 bases respectively, with 9 bases between them. CDR1 and CDR2 from the germline V gene are SGHDN and FVKESK. CDR3 sequence reads: CASSPRQANTGELFF. Written as DNA, the CDR3 is TGTGCCAGCAGCCCTCGACAGGCGAACACCGGGGAGCTGTTTTTT.

The gene calls are TRBV9 and TRBJ2-2; D may be TRBD2 (6 bases). Trimming shortened V by 7 bases and J by 1 base, and 8 bases separated the two germline ends. Germline V CDR1 and CDR2: SGDLS, YYNGEE. The CDR3 extends over 13 amino acids. The CDR3 DNA follows: TGTGCCAGCGGGGGGATGAACACCGGGGAGCTGTTTTTT. Residues: CASGGMNTGELFF.

This clone showed up just a few times. The genes are TRBV18 and TRBJ1-1; D ambiguous. Germline V gene sequence: CDR1 KGHSH, CDR2 LQKENI. CDR3 length: 14 amino acids. Trimming cost V 3 bases and J 3 bases, with 11 bases left between them. For the CDR3, the DNA is TGTGCCAGCTCACCGGGGAATGGGCACACTGAAGCTTTCTTT. It specifies CASSPGNGHTEAFF.

The rearrangement joins TRBV6-5 to TRBJ2-2; no definite D call. Trimming took 6 bases from V and 2 from J, leaving 10 bases between them. Germline CDR1 reads MNHEY; CDR2 reads SVGAGI. This CDR3 has 14 amino acids. The CDR3 DNA reads as TGTGCCAGCAGAGGGCCTCTCAACACCGGGGAGCTGTTTTTT. Translation gives CASRGPLNTGELFF.

The chain uses TRBV7-2 and TRBJ1-1, with 7 positions matching TRBD1. This CDR3 is built from 15 residues. Trimming removed 5 bases from V and 6 bases from J; junction bases left unmatched: 12. The germline CDR1 and CDR2 sequences are SGHTA and FQGNSA. The CDR3 nucleotides are TGTGCCAGCAGCCCAGCGGGGACAGCCTATGCTGAAGCTTTCTTT. Protein sequence: CASSPAGTAYAEAFF.

This clone occurred once. The chain joins TRBV7-9 to TRBJ1-4, with TRBD1 identical over 7 bases. J gave up 3 bases and V 5 bases, and 3 bases lay outside the gene matches. This CDR3 region has 14 residues. Germline CDR1 and CDR2: SEHNR and FQNEAQ (reference sequence). The DNA for the CDR3 is TGTGCCAGCAGCAGGGACAGTTCTAATGAAAAACTGTTTTTT. The encoded protein is CASSRDSSNEKLFF. The full variable domain, its missing parts supplied by reference TRBV7-9 and TRBJ1-4, is DTGVSQNPRHKITKRGQNVTFRCDPISEHNRLYWYRQTLGQGPEFLTYFQNEAQLEKSRLLSDRFSAERPKGSFSTLEIQRTEQGDSAMYLCASSRDSSNEKLFFGSGTQLSVL.

This chain joins TRBV2 and TRBJ1-5; TRBD1 matches 7 bases. Germline assignment: CDR1 SNHLY and CDR2 FYNNEI. The junction had 3 bases not matched to a gene; V was cut back by 4 bases and J by 3 bases. This CDR3 has 14 residues. CDR3 amino acids: CASSGTGVNQPQHF. As DNA, the CDR3 is TGTGCCAGCAGTGGGACAGGCGTCAATCAGCCCCAGCATTTT.

The V gene is TRBV9, the J gene TRBJ2-5; TRBD1 agrees at 7 bases. CDR3 length: 14 amino acids. Trimming removed 7 bases from V and 0 bases from J; junction bases left unmatched: 6. Germline CDR1 SGDLS, CDR2 YYNGEE. The CDR3 bases are TGTGCCAGCGAAACACAGGGGAACCAAGAGACCCAGTACTTC. Protein: CASETQGNQETQYF.